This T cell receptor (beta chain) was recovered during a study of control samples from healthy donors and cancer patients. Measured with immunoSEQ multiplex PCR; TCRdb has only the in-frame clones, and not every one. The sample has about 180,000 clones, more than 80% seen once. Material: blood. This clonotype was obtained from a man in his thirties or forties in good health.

The CDR3 DNA follows: TGTGCCACCAGTGATTTTTTACAGGGCGAAATAAACATTCAGTACTTC. Protein product: CATSDFLQGEINIQYF. This chain connects TRBV24-1 to TRBJ2-4, with D possibly being TRBD1 (6 bases). Germline V lookup: CDR1 KGHDR, CDR2 SFDVKD. Trimming removed 1 base at V and 6 bases at J, with 15 bases between. The CDR3 loop spans 16 amino acids.